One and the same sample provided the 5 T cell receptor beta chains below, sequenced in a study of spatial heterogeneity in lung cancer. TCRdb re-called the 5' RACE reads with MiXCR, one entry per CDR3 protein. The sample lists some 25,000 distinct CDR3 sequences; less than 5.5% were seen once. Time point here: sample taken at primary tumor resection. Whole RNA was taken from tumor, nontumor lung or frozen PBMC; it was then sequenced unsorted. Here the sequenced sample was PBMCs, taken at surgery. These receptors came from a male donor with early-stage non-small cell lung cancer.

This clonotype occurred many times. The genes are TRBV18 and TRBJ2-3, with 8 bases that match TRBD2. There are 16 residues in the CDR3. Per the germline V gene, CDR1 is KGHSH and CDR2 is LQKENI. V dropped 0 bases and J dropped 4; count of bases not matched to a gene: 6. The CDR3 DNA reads TGTGCCAGCTCACCACCGAACGGGGGGGCCGCAGATACGCAGTATTTT. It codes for CASSPPNGGAADTQYF.

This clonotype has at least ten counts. Here the CDR3 DNA reads TGTGCCAGCAGCCAATGGACTAGCGGGCGCAATGAGCAGTTCTTC. It is translated as CASSQWTSGRNEQFF. The chain joins TRBV3-1 to TRBJ2-1; 11 bases agree with TRBD2. This CDR3 comprises 15 residues. Germline V gene data show CDR1 as LGHDT and CDR2 as YNNKEL (reference sequence). The trim removed 2 bases at V and 6 bases at J, leaving 3 bases unmatched.

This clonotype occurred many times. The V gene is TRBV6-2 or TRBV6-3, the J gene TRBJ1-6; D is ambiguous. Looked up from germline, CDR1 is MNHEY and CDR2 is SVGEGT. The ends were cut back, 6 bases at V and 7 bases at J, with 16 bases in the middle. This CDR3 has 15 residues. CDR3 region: CASSSPPQGNSPLHF. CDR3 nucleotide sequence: TGTGCCAGCAGCAGCCCGCCACAAGGGAATTCACCCCTCCACTTT.

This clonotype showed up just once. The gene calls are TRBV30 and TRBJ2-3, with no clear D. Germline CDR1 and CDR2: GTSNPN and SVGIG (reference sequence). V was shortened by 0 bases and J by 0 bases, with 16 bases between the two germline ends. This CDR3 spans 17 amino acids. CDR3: CAWSVKRTITSTDTQYF. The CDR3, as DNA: TGTGCCTGGAGTGTAAAAAGAACCATTACTAGCACAGATACGCAGTATTTT.

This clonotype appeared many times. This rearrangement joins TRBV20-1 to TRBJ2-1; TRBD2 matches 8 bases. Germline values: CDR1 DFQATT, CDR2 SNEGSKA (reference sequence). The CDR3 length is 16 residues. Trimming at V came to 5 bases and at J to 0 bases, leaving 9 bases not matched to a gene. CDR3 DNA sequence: TGCAGTGCTCCTGGATTAGCGGGGATCTCCTACAATGAGCAGTTCTTC. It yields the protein CSAPGLAGISYNEQFF.